This TCR beta chain was profiled in a study of blood T cell repertoires in COVID-19. Study-wide background: Italy, Spain and the United States were the sources of the convalescent and acute COVID-19 samples. PBMCs, B-cell-depleted T cells, or T cells were the source of the cDNA or gDNA that made up the material.

Germline V gene sequence: CDR1 LNHDA, CDR2 SQIVND (reference sequence). After removal of 7 bases from V and 5 bases from J, the junction contained 5 bases not matched to a gene. The CDR3 covers 13 residues. Original methodology: Amplifying reference gene primers gave estimates of nucleated cell counts. Profiled with immunoSEQ multiplex PCR; TCRdb holds only in-frame clones, not every one. V and J calls and clone size come straight from that table; D and trimming were deduced from the DNA. The sample carries 93,000 or so clones, about four fifths recorded once. Sequencing was done on a sample of peripheral blood. This TCR was sampled from a human donor in a cohort sampled during active COVID-19. The rearrangement links TRBV19 to TRBJ2-5; 9 nucleotides agree with TRBD1. The CDR3 coding sequence is TGTGCCAGTACACAGGGGGCGTCGGAGACCCAGTACTTC. It encodes CASTQGASETQYF.